The next 12 T cell receptor beta chains were all read from a single sample in a study of T cells expressing NK-cell markers. Reanalyzing the 5' RACE reads, TCRdb keeps one entry per CDR3 protein, without DNA. This repertoire includes under 600,000 distinct CDR3 sequences. Sequenced input: blood T cells: a sorted CD56 or NKG2C T cell subset, CD4+ or CD8+ T cells, or bulk PBMC T cells (not recorded which). The receptors stem from a woman in her fifties or sixties in good health.

The chain is built from TRBV12-3 or TRBV12-4 and TRBJ2-1. This CDR3 is 14 amino acids long. The CDR3 is CASSQGSPYNEQFF.

This CDR3 is CASSNRGHPNTEAFF. This rearrangement joins TRBV19 to TRBJ1-1; TCRdb lists TRBD1, though no DNA is available to test this call. Germline values: CDR1 LNHDA, CDR2 SQIVND (reference sequence). The CDR3 length is 15 residues.

The CDR3 region is CASAPTDSYEQYF. The chain has TRBV4-1 and TRBJ2-7; TCRdb outputs TRBD1, but without DNA this stays unchecked. The V gene's germline CDR1 is MGHRA and CDR2 YSYEKL. The CDR3 length is 13 residues.

The chain couples TRBV5-1 to TRBJ2-1. Germline values: CDR1 SGHRS, CDR2 YFSETQ. The CDR3 sequence is 14 residues long. This CDR3 reads CASSQDAYSNEQFF.

The CDR3 sequence is CASVRLAGRDEQYF. The chain joins TRBV27 to TRBJ2-7; TCRdb names TRBD2, which stays unverified in the absence of DNA. There are 14 residues in the CDR3. Germline V gene data show CDR1 as MNHEY and CDR2 as SMNVEV (reference sequence).

V and J are TRBV20-1 and TRBJ2-2; the D call of TRBD2 rests on TCRdb alone, since no DNA is present to check it. The CDR3 spans 15 residues. Germline V gene data show CDR1 as DFQATT and CDR2 as SNEGSKA (reference sequence). The CDR3 loop is CSASKREGKTGELFF.

The chain has TRBV5-1 and TRBJ1-3; the D call from TCRdb, TRBD1, cannot be confirmed without DNA. Germline values: CDR1 SGHRS, CDR2 YFSETQ. The CDR3 spans 15 residues. The CDR3 loop reads CASSTTGTSGNTIYF. The complete variable domain, with remaining parts taken from reference TRBV5-1 and TRBJ1-3, reads KAGVTQTPRYLIKTRGQQVTLSCSPISGHRSVSWYQQTPGQGLQFLFEYFSETQRNKGNFPGRFSGRQFSNSRSEMNVSTLELGDSALYLCASSTTGTSGNTIYFGEGSWLTVV.

The rearrangement uses TRBV6-1 and TRBJ2-1; the TCRdb D gene call, TRBD2, has no DNA to confirm it. Germline CDR1 is MNHNS and CDR2 is SASEGT. The CDR3 covers 15 residues. Here the CDR3 reads CASSRLAGGVDEQFF.

This chain links TRBV12-3 or TRBV12-4 with TRBJ1-5; TCRdb proposes TRBD1, but this gene call is untestable without DNA. CDR3 length equals 15 residues. Here the CDR3 reads CASSLGHGVQQPQHF.

This rearrangement joins TRBV6-2 or TRBV6-3 to TRBJ2-1; the D call of TRBD2 rests on TCRdb alone, since no DNA is present to check it. The CDR3 consists of 15 residues. Germline V CDR1 and CDR2: MNHEY, SVGEGT. The CDR3 reads CASSLLLAASGEQFF.

CDR3: CASSTTGQGFTDTQYF. V gene TRBV7-9 combines with J gene TRBJ2-3; no DNA is available, so the TRBD1 call from TCRdb remains unchecked. The CDR3 length is 16 residues. From germline, CDR1 is SEHNR and CDR2 FQNEAQ (reference sequence).

The rearrangement links TRBV12-3 or TRBV12-4 to TRBJ2-4; TCRdb reports TRBD1, a call that lacks DNA to check it against. There are 16 residues in the CDR3. CDR3 residues: CASSEQSEGVRNIQYF.